Below are 24 T cell receptor beta chains sequenced from a single sample in a study of blood T cell repertoires in COVID-19 (dated by TCRdb to about 2020). Receptors were amplified or captured by the immunoSEQ multiplex PCR assay. The table comes from immuneACCESS by way of TCRdb, which keeps in-frame sequences with V and J called. Part of the clones is missing from these tables; in studies checked, under half for an unresolved V gene and the rest for unknown reasons. This sample is represented by around 210,000 clones; roughly 85% of them were singletons. The ten largest account for 4% to 6% of the sample. Material for sequencing was peripheral blood. The receptor source for this set is a man aged 50-59 years with COVID-19, enrolled during active disease.

This clone was seen a few times. The chain employs TRBV7-9 and TRBJ1-6; 7 bases are a match to TRBD1. In germline, CDR1 is SEHNR, CDR2 FQNEAQ (reference sequence). J was trimmed by 6 bases and V by 5 bases; bases with no gene match: 13. CDR3 length: 17 residues. The CDR3 DNA sequence: TGTGCCAGCAGCCTAGTTCCGACAGGGCTGGGTAATTCACCCCTCCACTTT. It yields the protein CASSLVPTGLGNSPLHF.

The V and J genes are TRBV12-3 or TRBV12-4 and TRBJ2-1, with D possibly TRBD2 on 6 matching bases. The CDR3 runs 12 residues. Trimming took off 4 bases at V and 8 bases at J, with 9 bases between the two ends. The CDR3 coding sequence is TGTGCCAGCAGTTCCACTAGCTATGAGCAGTTCTTC. Its translation: CASSSTSYEQFF.

The CDR3 is CASSLQGNYGYTF. The CDR3 region has the DNA TGTGCCAGCAGCCTTCAGGGGAACTATGGCTACACCTTC. The chain links TRBV3-1 (or the pseudogene TRBV3-2) to TRBJ1-2; D possibly corresponds to TRBD1 (6 bases). This CDR3 has 13 residues. Germline V gives CDR1 LGHDT, CDR2 YNNKEL (reference sequence). V dropped 4 bases and J dropped 2 bases, with 8 bases sitting between them.

This chain links TRBV27 with TRBJ2-4; tentative D call: TRBD2 (6 bases). V was trimmed by 6 bases and J by 0 bases, leaving 15 bases between them. The length of the CDR3 is 16 residues. Per the germline V gene, CDR1 is MNHEY and CDR2 is SMNVEV (reference sequence). This CDR3 is CASRSTGGLAKNIQYF. The CDR3 DNA follows: TGTGCCAGCAGAAGTACCGGGGGACTAGCCAAAAACATTCAGTACTTC.

V and J are TRBV27 and TRBJ2-5; 8 nucleotides match TRBD2. The V gene end was trimmed by 1 base and the J gene end by 2 bases; junction bases not matched to a gene: 3. The CDR3 contains 15 residues. Per the germline V gene, CDR1 is MNHEY and CDR2 is SMNVEV (reference sequence). The CDR3 nucleotides are TGTGCCAGCAGTTTATACCGGGGGGGACAAGAGACCCAGTACTTC. Its protein product is CASSLYRGGQETQYF.

The chain uses TRBV5-1 and TRBJ2-7; 8 bases are a match to TRBD2. The germline V gene encodes CDR1 SGHRS and CDR2 YFSETQ. V was pared by 0 bases and J by 9 bases, with 8 bases of the junction left unmatched. The CDR3 has 14 residues. The CDR3 DNA reads TGCGCCAGCAGCTTGGCAGGGACTAGTTCTGTGCAGTACTTC. The encoded protein is CASSLAGTSSVQYF.

V usage is TRBV5-4 and J usage is TRBJ1-6; 7 bases align to TRBD1. V shed 2 bases, J shed 7 bases, and the junction held 3 bases outside the gene matches. CDR3 size: 14 residues. Looked up from germline, CDR1 is SGHNT and CDR2 is YYREEE (reference sequence). CDR3 DNA: TGTGCCAGCAGCTTACAGGGGCGGAATTCACCCCTCCACTTT. Its translation is CASSLQGRNSPLHF.

This clone was seen only once. One end of the junction fails to match germline, which may point to a read error. The sample holds other DNA sequences that translate to the same CDR3. The chain couples TRBV5-4 to TRBJ1-2; 7 positions match TRBD1. The CDR3 contains 13 residues. The germline CDR1 and CDR2 sequences are SGHNT and YYREEE (reference sequence). CDR3 nucleotide sequence: TGTGCCAGCAGCTCGGGGACAGTTAGCGCCTCCGCCTTC. Its protein is CASSSGTVSASAF.

This clone was observed a single time. The CDR3 DNA is TGTGCCAGTAGTGCGGGACAGAAAACTTCTGAGCAGTACTTC. This sequence encodes CASSAGQKTSEQYF. This chain connects TRBV19 to TRBJ2-7; possible D gene TRBD1, 7 bases. Germline assignment: CDR1 LNHDA and CDR2 SQIVND (reference sequence). This CDR3 contains 14 residues. V lost 5 bases to trimming and J lost 7 bases, with 18 bases between them.

The chain links TRBV7-2 to TRBJ2-7; D may be TRBD2 (6 bases). The CDR3 has 14 residues. Trimming shortened V by 2 bases and J by 6 bases, and 14 bases separated the two germline ends. CDR1 and CDR2 from the germline V gene are SGHTA and FQGNSA. The chain's CDR3 is CASSLRGSAGEQYF. The CDR3 DNA is TGTGCCAGCAGCTTACGGGGGAGTGCAGGCGAGCAGTACTTC. Based on the CDR3 plus reference TRBV7-2 and TRBJ2-7, the full variable domain is GAGVSQSPSNKVTEKGKDVELRCDPISGHTALYWYRQSLGQGLEFLIYFQGNSAPDKSGLPSDRFSAERTGGSVSTLTIQRTQQEDSAVYLCASSLRGSAGEQYFGPGTRLTVT.

This clone was seen at least ten times. This chain links TRBV4-1 with TRBJ2-5, with D possibly being TRBD1 (6 bases). The CDR3 contains 16 residues. The germline CDR1 and CDR2 sequences are MGHRA and YSYEKL. Trimming pared 3 bases from V and 0 bases from J, leaving 14 bases between. Here the CDR3 reads CASSQPDSWYQETQYF. The DNA for the CDR3 is TGCGCCAGCAGCCAGCCGGACAGTTGGTACCAAGAGACCCAGTACTTC.

The chain recombines TRBV5-1 with TRBJ2-3, with a weak D call TRBD1 (5 bases). Germline assignment: CDR1 SGHRS and CDR2 YFSETQ. The CDR3 contains 14 residues. V was shortened by 5 bases and J by 1 base, with 11 bases between the two germline ends. For the CDR3, the DNA is TGCGCCAGCAGTCTCTTCAGGGGCACAGATACGCAGTATTTT. It is translated as CASSLFRGTDTQYF. The full variable domain, with the rest looked up from reference TRBV5-1 and TRBJ2-3, is KAGVTQTPRYLIKTRGQQVTLSCSPISGHRSVSWYQQTPGQGLQFLFEYFSETQRNKGNFPGRFSGRQFSNSRSEMNVSTLELGDSALYLCASSLFRGTDTQYFGPGTRLTVL.

This clone was seen a single time. The chain combines TRBV5-1 with TRBJ2-3; D remains ambiguous. CDR1 SGHRS and CDR2 YFSETQ come from the germline V gene. The germline V and J ends were trimmed by 6 bases and 2 bases, with 13 bases remaining between them. This CDR3 region has 14 residues. CDR3 protein: CASTSGSNTDTQYF. As DNA, the CDR3 is TGCGCCAGCACCTCCGGGTCTAACACAGATACGCAGTATTTT.

V gene TRBV5-4 combines with J gene TRBJ2-5, with TRBD2 identical over 8 bases. V was pared by 0 bases and J by 5 bases, with 3 bases of the junction left unmatched. Looked up from germline, CDR1 is SGHNT and CDR2 is YYREEE (reference sequence). This CDR3 has 14 amino acids. The CDR3 loop is CASSLAGGAETQYF. In DNA, the CDR3 is TGTGCCAGCAGCTTGGCCGGGGGGGCCGAGACCCAGTACTTC.

The chain combines TRBV5-4 with TRBJ2-2; TRBD2 matches 8 bases. V gave up 5 bases and J gave up 1 base; unmatched junction bases: 7. Germline V lookup: CDR1 SGHNT, CDR2 YYREEE (reference sequence). This CDR3 has 16 amino acids. CDR3 protein: CASSRGLVENTGELFF. CDR3 bases: TGTGCCAGCAGTCGGGGACTAGTTGAGAACACCGGGGAGCTGTTTTTT.

The gene calls are TRBV3-1 (or the pseudogene TRBV3-2) and TRBJ2-3; 7 positions agree with TRBD1. The CDR3 consists of 13 residues. V was pared by 7 bases and J by 9 bases, with 10 bases of the junction left unmatched. The germline V gene encodes CDR1 LGHDT and CDR2 YNNKEL (reference sequence). The CDR3 loop reads CASTPPGGSTQYF. DNA of the CDR3: TGTGCCAGCACGCCACCAGGGGGTTCAACGCAGTATTTT.

The J gene is TRBJ2-7, the V gene TRBV6-5; TRBD1 might be the D (5 bases). This CDR3 region has 11 residues. The V gene lost 6 bases and the J gene lost 9 bases, with 12 bases spanning the gap. Germline-derived CDR1 and CDR2 are MNHEY and SVGAGI. CDR3 residues: CASSSPRAQYF. The CDR3 DNA sequence: TGTGCCAGCAGCTCTCCCAGGGCGCAGTACTTC.

V and J are TRBV7-8 and TRBJ1-1, with a tentative D call TRBD1 (5 bases). The CDR3 sequence is 14 residues long. V shed 1 base and J shed 5 bases, with 11 bases lying between them. Germline V gene sequence: CDR1 SGHVS, CDR2 FQNEAQ. CDR3: CASSLVGVGTEAFF. CDR3 in DNA: TGTGCCAGCAGCTTAGTAGGGGTAGGGACTGAAGCTTTCTTT.

This clone was observed once. CDR3 region: CASKTGSYEQYF. The CDR3 DNA sequence: TGTGCCAGCAAGACAGGGTCCTACGAGCAGTACTTC. The chain carries TRBV12-3 or TRBV12-4 and TRBJ2-7; 7 positions agree with TRBD1. The trim removed 7 bases at V and 1 base at J, leaving 1 base unmatched. This CDR3 is 12 amino acids long.

The rearrangement links TRBV10-3 to TRBJ2-7; TRBD1 might be the D (5 bases). Germline values: CDR1 ENHRY, CDR2 SYGVKD. The CDR3 has 12 residues. The ends were cut back, 3 bases at V and 4 bases at J, with 7 bases in the middle. The CDR3 sequence: CAISDQGYEQYF. CDR3 sequence (DNA): TGTGCCATCAGTGACCAGGGTTACGAGCAGTACTTC.

The chain couples TRBV19 to TRBJ2-2, with TRBD2 matching over 9 bases. CDR3 length: 15 residues. Trimming cost V 7 bases and J 2 bases; bases outside gene matches: 5. Germline lookup yields CDR1 LNHDA and CDR2 SQIVND (reference sequence). In nucleotides, the CDR3 is TGTGCCAGTAAGGCGGGGGGGACTAACACCGGGGAGCTGTTTTTT. Protein: CASKAGGTNTGELFF.

The chain uses TRBV2 and TRBJ2-1, with 9 nucleotides matching TRBD2. CDR1 and CDR2 (germline): SNHLY, FYNNEI. Trimming removed 6 bases from V and 2 bases from J; junction bases left unmatched: 5. There are 15 residues in the CDR3. The CDR3 nucleotides are TGTGCCAGCAGCTTAAAGCGGGGGGCCTACAATGAGCAGTTCTTC. It encodes CASSLKRGAYNEQFF.

The gene calls are TRBV11-2 and TRBJ1-1; D possibly corresponds to TRBD1 (5 bases). The germline gives CDR1 SGHAT, CDR2 FQNNGV. V was trimmed by 7 bases and J by 0 bases, leaving 12 bases between them. The CDR3 is 14 residues long. The DNA of the CDR3 is TGTGCCAGCAACCAACAGGACATGAACACTGAAGCTTTCTTT. Translation: CASNQQDMNTEAFF.

Here the CDR3 DNA reads TGTGCCAGCAGCTCTGACGGAGGCAATGAGCAGTTCTTC. It yields the protein CASSSDGGNEQFF. The V call is TRBV7-3, the J call TRBJ2-1; D perhaps matches TRBD2 (5 bases). V was pared by 4 bases and J by 6 bases, with 10 bases between. In germline, CDR1 is SGHTA, CDR2 FQGTGA. This CDR3 region has 13 residues.